This T cell receptor beta chain was profiled in a study of cytomegalovirus exposure and HLA in healthy donors. PCR primers comprised 60 Vbeta and 13 Jbeta primers. Libraries were prepared by immunoSEQ multiplex PCR; TCRdb keeps only in-frame clonotypes and omits some of them. Of fewer than 200,000 clones in the sample, around 72% were seen once. Deletions cut 3 bases from V and 3 bases from J, with 8 bases between. Germline CDR1 is MRHNA and CDR2 is SNTAGT. This CDR3 is 14 amino acids long. The sequenced sample was PBMCs. The chain recombines TRBV6-4 with TRBJ2-2; TRBD2 might be the D (6 bases). The source of this sequence is a man aged 45-65 years in good health and CMV-seronegative. The CDR3 reads CASSELADTGELFF. In nucleotides, the CDR3 is TGTGCCAGCAGTGAACTAGCAGACACCGGGGAGCTGTTTTTT.